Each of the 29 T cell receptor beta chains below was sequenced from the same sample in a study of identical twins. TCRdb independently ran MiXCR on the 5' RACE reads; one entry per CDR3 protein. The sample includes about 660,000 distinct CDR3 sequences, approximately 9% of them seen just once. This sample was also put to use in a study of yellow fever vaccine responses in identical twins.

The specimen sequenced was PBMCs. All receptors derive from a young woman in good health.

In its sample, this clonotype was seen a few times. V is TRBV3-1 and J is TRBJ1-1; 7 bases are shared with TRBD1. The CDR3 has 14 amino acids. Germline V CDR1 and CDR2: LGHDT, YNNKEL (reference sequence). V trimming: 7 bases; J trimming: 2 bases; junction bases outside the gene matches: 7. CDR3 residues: CASNRQGYNTEAFF. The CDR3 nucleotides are TGTGCCAGCAACCGACAGGGATACAACACTGAAGCTTTCTTT.

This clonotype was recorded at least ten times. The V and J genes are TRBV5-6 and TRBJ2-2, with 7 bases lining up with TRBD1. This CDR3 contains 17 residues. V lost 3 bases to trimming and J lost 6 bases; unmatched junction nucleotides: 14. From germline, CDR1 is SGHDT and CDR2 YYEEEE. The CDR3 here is CASSSRRDRGGAGELFF. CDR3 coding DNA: TGTGCCAGCAGCTCGAGGCGTGATCGAGGGGGCGCCGGGGAGCTGTTTTTT.

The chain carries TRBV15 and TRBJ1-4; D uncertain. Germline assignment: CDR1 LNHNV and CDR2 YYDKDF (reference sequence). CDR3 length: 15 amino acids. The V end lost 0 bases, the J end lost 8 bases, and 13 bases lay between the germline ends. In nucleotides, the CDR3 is TGTGCCACCAGCAGAGATAAGGGAGCAGCAGAAAAACTGTTTTTT. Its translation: CATSRDKGAAEKLFF.

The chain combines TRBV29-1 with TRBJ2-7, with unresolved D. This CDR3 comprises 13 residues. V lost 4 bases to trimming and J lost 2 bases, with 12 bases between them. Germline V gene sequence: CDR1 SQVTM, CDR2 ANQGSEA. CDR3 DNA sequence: TGCAGCGTTGTGGTCTCCTCGACCTACGAGCAGTACTTC. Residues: CSVVVSSTYEQYF.

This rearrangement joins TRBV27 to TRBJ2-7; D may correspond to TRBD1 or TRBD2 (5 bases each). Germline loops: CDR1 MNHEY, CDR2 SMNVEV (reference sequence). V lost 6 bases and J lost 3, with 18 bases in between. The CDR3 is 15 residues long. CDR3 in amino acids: CASRSRDLEFYEQYF. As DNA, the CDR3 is TGTGCCAGCAGATCCCGGGACCTGGAGTTCTACGAGCAGTACTTC.

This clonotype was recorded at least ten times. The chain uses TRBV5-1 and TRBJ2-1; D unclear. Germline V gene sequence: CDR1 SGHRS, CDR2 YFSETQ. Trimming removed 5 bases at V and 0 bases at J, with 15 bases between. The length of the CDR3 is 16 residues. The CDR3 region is CASRTTAESSYNEQFF. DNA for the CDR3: TGCGCCAGCAGAACAACAGCCGAAAGCTCCTACAATGAGCAGTTCTTC.

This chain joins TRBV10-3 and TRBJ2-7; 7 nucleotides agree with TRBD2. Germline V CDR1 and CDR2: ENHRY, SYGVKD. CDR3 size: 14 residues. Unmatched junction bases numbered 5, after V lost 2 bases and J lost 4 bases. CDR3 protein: CAISELAGAYEQYF. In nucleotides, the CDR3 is TGTGCCATCAGTGAGCTGGCGGGAGCGTACGAGCAGTACTTC.

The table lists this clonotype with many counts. CDR3 nucleotides: TGCGCCACCCAGATAACTCTAGCGGCCTCAGGAAATGAGCAGTTCTTC. It is translated as CATQITLAASGNEQFF. V is TRBV5-1 and J is TRBJ2-1; 7 bases map to TRBD2. V shed 9 bases and J 7 bases; nucleotides not matched to a gene: 19. This CDR3 region has 16 residues. Germline V lookup: CDR1 SGHRS, CDR2 YFSETQ.

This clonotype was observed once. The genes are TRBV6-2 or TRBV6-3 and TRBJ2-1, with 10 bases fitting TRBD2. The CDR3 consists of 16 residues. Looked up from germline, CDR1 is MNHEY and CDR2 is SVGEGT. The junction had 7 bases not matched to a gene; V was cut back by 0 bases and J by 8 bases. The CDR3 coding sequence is TGTGCCAGCAGTTACTCAGTGCTAGCGGGAGAGTATGAGCAGTTCTTC. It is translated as CASSYSVLAGEYEQFF.

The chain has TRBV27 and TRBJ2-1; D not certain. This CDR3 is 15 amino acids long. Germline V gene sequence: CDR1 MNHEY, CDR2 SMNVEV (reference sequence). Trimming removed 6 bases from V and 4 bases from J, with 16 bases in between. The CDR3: CASSNRRPPYNEQFF. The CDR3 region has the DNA TGTGCCAGCAGCAACAGACGACCTCCTTACAATGAGCAGTTCTTC.

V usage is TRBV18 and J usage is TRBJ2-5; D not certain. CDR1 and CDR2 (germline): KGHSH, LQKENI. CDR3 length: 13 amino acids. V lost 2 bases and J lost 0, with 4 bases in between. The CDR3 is CASSPFDQETQYF. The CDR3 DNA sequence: TGTGCCAGCTCACCATTCGACCAAGAGACCCAGTACTTC.

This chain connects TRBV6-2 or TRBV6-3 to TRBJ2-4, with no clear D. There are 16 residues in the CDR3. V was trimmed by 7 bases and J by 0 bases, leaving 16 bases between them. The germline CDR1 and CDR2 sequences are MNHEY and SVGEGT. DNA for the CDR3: TGTGCCAGCACACCCCGGGTAATCCTAGCCAAAAACATTCAGTACTTC. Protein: CASTPRVILAKNIQYF.

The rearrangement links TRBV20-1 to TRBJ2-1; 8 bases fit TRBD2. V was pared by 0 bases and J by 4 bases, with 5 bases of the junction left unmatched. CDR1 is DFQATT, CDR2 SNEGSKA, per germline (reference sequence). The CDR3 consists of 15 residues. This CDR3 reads CSARDSGGGYNEQFF. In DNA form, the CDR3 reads TGCAGTGCTAGAGATTCGGGGGGGGGTTACAATGAGCAGTTCTTC.

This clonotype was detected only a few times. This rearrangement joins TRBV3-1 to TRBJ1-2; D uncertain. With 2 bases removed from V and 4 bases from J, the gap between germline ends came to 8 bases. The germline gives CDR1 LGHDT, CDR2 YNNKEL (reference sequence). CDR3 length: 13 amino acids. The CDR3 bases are TGTGCCAGCAGCCAAAACCGACCCTATGGCTACACCTTC. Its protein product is CASSQNRPYGYTF. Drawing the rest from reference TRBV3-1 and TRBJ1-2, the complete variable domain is DTAVSQTPKYLVTQMGNDKSIKCEQNLGHDTMYWYKQDSKKFLKIMFSYNNKELIINETVPNRFSPKSPDKAHLNLHINSLELGDSAVYFCASSQNRPYGYTFGSGTRLTVV.

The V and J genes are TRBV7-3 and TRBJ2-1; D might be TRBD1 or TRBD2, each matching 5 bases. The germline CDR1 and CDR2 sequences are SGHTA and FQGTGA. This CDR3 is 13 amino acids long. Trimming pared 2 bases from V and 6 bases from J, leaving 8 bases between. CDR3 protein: CASSLGGCNEQFF. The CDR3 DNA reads TGTGCCAGCAGCTTAGGGGGTTGCAATGAGCAGTTCTTC.

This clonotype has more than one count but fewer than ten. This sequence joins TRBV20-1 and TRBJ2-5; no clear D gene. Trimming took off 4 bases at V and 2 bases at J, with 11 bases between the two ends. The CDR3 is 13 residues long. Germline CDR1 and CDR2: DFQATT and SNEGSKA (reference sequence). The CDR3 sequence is CSAKDQSQETQYF. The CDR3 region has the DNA TGCAGTGCTAAGGATCAGTCACAAGAGACCCAGTACTTC.

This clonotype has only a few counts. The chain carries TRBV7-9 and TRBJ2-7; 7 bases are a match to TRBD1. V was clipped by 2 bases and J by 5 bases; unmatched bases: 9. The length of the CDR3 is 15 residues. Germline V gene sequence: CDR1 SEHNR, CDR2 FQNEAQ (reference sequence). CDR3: CASSLITGQLDEQYF. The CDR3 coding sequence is TGTGCCAGCAGCTTAATCACGGGACAGCTTGACGAGCAGTACTTC.

The CDR3 region is CASKNRGNEQFF. Here the CDR3 DNA reads TGTGCCAGCAAAAACAGGGGCAATGAGCAGTTCTTC. The J gene is TRBJ2-1, the V gene TRBV6-2 or TRBV6-3; TRBD1 aligns across 7 bases. V trimming: 7 bases; J trimming: 6 bases; junction bases outside the gene matches: 3. CDR1 MNHEY and CDR2 SVGEGT come from the germline V gene. The length of the CDR3 is 12 residues.

The CDR3 region is CASNVYNEQFF. The DNA for the CDR3 is TGTGCCAGCAACGTGTACAATGAGCAGTTCTTC. This chain uses TRBV11-2 with TRBJ2-1, with no clear D. The CDR3 totals 11 residues. In germline, CDR1 is SGHAT, CDR2 FQNNGV. Trimming removed 7 bases at V and 4 bases at J, with 5 bases between.

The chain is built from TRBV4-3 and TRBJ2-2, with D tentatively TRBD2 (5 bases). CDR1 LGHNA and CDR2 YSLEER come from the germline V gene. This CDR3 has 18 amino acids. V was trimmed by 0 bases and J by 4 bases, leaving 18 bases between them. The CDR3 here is CASSQDPPGLKTTGELFF. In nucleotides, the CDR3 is TGCGCCAGCAGCCAAGATCCCCCCGGACTTAAAACCACCGGGGAGCTGTTTTTT.

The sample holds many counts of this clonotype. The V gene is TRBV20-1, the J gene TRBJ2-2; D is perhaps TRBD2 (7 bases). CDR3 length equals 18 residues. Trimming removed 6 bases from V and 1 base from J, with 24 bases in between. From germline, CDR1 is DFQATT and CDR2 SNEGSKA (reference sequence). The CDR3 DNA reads TGCAGTGCCCCTATGGGGGCTAGCGGTTATTTGAACACCGGGGAGCTGTTTTTT. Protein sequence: CSAPMGASGYLNTGELFF.

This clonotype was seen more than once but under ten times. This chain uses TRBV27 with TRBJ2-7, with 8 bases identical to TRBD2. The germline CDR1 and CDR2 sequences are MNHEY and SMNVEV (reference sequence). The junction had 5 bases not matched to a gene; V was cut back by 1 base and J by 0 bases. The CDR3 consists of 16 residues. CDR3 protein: CASSLLGRGDSYEQYF. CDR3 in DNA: TGTGCCAGCAGTTTATTGGGGCGGGGGGACTCCTACGAGCAGTACTTC.

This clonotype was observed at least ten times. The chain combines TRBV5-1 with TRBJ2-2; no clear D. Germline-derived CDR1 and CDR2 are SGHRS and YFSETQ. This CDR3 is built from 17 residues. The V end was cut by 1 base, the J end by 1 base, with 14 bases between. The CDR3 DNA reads TGCGCCAGCAGCTTGATTGTCACAGCCTTGAACACCGGGGAGCTGTTTTTT. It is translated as CASSLIVTALNTGELFF.

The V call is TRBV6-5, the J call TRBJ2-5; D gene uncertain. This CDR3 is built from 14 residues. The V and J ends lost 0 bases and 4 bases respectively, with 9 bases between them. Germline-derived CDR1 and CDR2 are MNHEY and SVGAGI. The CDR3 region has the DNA TGTGCCAGCAGTTACTCGGCCACAACAGAGACCCAGTACTTC. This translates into CASSYSATTETQYF.

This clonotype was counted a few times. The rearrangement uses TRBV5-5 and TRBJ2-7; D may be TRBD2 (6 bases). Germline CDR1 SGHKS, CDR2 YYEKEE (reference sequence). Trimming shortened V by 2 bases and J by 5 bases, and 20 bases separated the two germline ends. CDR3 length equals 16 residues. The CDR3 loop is CASSFIPRFGGNEQYF. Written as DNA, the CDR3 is TGTGCCAGCAGCTTCATTCCGCGTTTTGGCGGGAACGAGCAGTACTTC.

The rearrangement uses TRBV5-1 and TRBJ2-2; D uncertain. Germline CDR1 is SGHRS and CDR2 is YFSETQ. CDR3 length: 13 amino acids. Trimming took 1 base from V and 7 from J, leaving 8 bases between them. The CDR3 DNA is TGCGCCAGCAGCTTGCTGATTAACGGGGAGCTGTTTTTT. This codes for CASSLLINGELFF.

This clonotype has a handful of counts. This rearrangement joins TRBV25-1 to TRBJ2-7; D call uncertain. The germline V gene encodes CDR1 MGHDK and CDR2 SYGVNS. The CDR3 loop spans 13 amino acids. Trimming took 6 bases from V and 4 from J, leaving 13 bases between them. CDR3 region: CASRHHKTYEQYF. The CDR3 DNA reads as TGTGCCAGCAGACACCACAAAACATACGAGCAGTACTTC.

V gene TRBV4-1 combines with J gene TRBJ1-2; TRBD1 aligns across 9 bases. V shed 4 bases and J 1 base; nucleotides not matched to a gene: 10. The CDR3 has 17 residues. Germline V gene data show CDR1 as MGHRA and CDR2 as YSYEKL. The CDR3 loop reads CASSPSYPGQGNYGYTF. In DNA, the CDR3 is TGCGCCAGCAGCCCAAGCTACCCGGGACAGGGTAACTATGGCTACACCTTC.

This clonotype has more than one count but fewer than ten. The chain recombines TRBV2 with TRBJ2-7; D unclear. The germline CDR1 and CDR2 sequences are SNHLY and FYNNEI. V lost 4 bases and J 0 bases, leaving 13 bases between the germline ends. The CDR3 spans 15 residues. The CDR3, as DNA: TGTGCCAGCAGTGCCCTGAGTTCCTACTCCTACGAGCAGTACTTC. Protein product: CASSALSSYSYEQYF. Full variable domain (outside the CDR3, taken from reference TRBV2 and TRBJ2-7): EPEVTQTPSHQVTQMGQEVILRCVPISNHLYFYWYRQILGQKVEFLVSFYNNEISEKSEIFDDQFSVERPDGSNFTLKIRSTKLEDSAMYFCASSALSSYSYEQYFGPGTRLTVT.